What follows describes a single T cell receptor (beta chain). Its antigen is not known. This sample includes further DNA sequences coding for the same CDR3. This specimen belongs to a study of brain T cells in children with intractable seizures. Described time point: blood from clinic visit 5 months post-surgery; TSC patient then seizure free. Only cases whose brain tissue showed the highest T cell transcript signatures were sequenced. Pre-surgery treatment included at least one anti-epileptic drug. Germline lookup yields CDR1 SEHNR and CDR2 FQNEAQ (reference sequence). Trimming pared 2 bases from V and 2 bases from J, leaving 10 bases between. This CDR3 has 15 amino acids. Study results and limitations: Only CDR3 sequence similarity suggested viral specificity, without known HCMV serostatus. Pre-surgery blood may have been undersampled, hiding some clones.

The table came from immunoSEQ multiplex PCR; TCRdb's copy has only in-frame clones and leaves some out. The data contain hundreds of thousands of clones, 93% of them singletons. The rearrangement links TRBV7-9 to TRBJ1-5; possibly TRBD1 for D (5 bases). The TCR comes from a boy younger than two with tuberous sclerosis and intractable seizures. The material sequenced was peripheral blood, taken 4 to 6 months after surgery. The CDR3: CASSLTGGGNQPQHF. CDR3 nucleotides: TGTGCCAGCAGCTTAACGGGGGGGGGCAATCAGCCCCAGCATTTT.